This T cell receptor beta chain was sequenced in a study of cytotoxic CD8 clonotypes in ibrutinib-treated CLL (dated by TCRdb to the early 2020s). About the full investigation: The cohort had about a dozen relapsed/refractory and approximately 15 treatment-naive patients; 17 to 18 were IGHV unmutated. Partial responses were observed in 24 patients and complete responses in 2; after a median follow-up of around 68 months, remission was maintained in approximately 14 patients and progression was observed in about twelve. The response samples were drawn at a median of 12 months into treatment, with a range of about 6 to 40 months. An average of roughly 270,000 productive templates and 94,082 productive rearrangements was obtained per sample. Of the 85 to 90 participants in the trial, 25 to 30 had longitudinal samples available. Cryopreserved peripheral blood mononuclear cells were collected at three points: before therapy, at response, and at either sustained remission or disease progression. Every sample from remission and from progressive disease was obtained while the patients were still on ibrutinib.

A MiSeq instrument was used for deep resolution sequencing, which targeted depths ranging from 1 in 1 million up to 1 in 200,000 T cells, with coverage averaging 10x for each clonotype. TCR beta libraries were generated with the immunoSEQ hsTCRB Kit. The source study handled its data this way. ImmunoSEQ Data Assistant and ImmunoSEQ Analyzer were used for data analysis, and V, D and J genes were assigned according to IMGT definitions. Clonality, with values ranging from 0 to 1, was calculated as one minus the normalized Shannon entropy of productive rearrangement frequencies. Only overrepresented clonotypes making up at least 0.05% of the repertoire of each patient were included in the public clonotype analysis. About a dozen repertoires from age-matched healthy donors, obtained from immuneACCESS, served as clonality controls. The table was pulled from immuneACCESS by TCRdb, which kept in-frame rearrangements only. Such tables lose some clones; where checked, under half of the loss comes from unresolved V genes, and the rest has no known cause. That table gives V, J and clone size, and the DNA gave D and trimming. For this sample the table gives 150,000 or so clones, of which roughly 80% were detected only once. 28% of the sample is held by the ten biggest clonotypes.

The time point label, read with the paper, signifies: more than 10 months on ibrutinib. Roughly 1.8 micrograms of genomic DNA were extracted from cryopreserved PBMCs for TCR beta library preparation. High-throughput TCR beta sequencing was performed on longitudinal blood samples from CLL patients receiving ibrutinib monotherapy. The patients took part in an open-label, single-center phase 2 trial of ibrutinib monotherapy. About this clone: The specificity of this receptor is unknown. Base quality data are lacking; no much larger clone is found one base away.

The trim is 2 bases for V and 2 bases for J, with a gap of 10 bases between the germline ends. The CDR3 numbers 14 residues from cysteine through phenylalanine. Only the CDR3 DNA is retained, 42 bases long and in frame from the first base. For CDR1 and CDR2, the germline V gene lists MNHEY and SVGAGI. Study-wide findings and limitations: Clonality increased at ibrutinib response, stayed stable in sustained remission, and fell back toward baseline at progression. Sustained-remission and progressing patients did not have matched sampling times, and lymph node repertoires were not examined. Public clonotypes were found to be uncommon and were observed to contract or remain stable during treatment; the increase in clonality was shown to reflect expansion of private clonotypes at ibrutinib response. Baseline clonality exceeded that of age-matched healthy donors and correlated strongly with circulating CD8+ T-cell counts.

The sequencing used PBMCs, collected after 12 months of ibrutinib treatment. This sequence was found in a human donor with chronic lymphocytic leukemia. The rearrangement combines TRBV6-5 with TRBJ2-7; the D gene identity is not certain. The CDR3 protein: CASSYASVTYEQYF. The DNA sequence is TGTGCCAGCAGTTACGCGAGCGTAACCTACGAGCAGTACTTC.